A selection of T cell receptor beta chains follows, all from one sample in a study of PD-L1 blockade in urothelial cancer. The assay was immunoSEQ multiplex PCR, and TCRdb's table has in-frame clones only and misses some. The sample has about 43,000 clones, about 83% seen once; the top ten hold over 13%. The sequencing here drew on PBMCs, taken around atezolizumab (anti-PD-L1) treatment. The receptors stem from a man aged 55 to 70 with urothelial cancer. Both conserved end residues are part of each CDR3. Each record gives: CDR3 length, clone size, J gene, D gene, V gene, CDR3 DNA, CDR3 protein. The D gene is left open where the match is weak. Not all rows give a size; the values are once, few, many and, for expanded clones, a class.

length: 16
size: -
J: TRBJ1-5
D: TRBD1
V: TRBV5-6
DNA: TGTGCCAGCAGCATAGGGACAGGCTATAGCAATCAGCCCCAGCATTTT
CDR3: CASSIGTGYSNQPQHF

length: 14
size: -
J: TRBJ1-1
D: -
V: TRBV11-3
DNA: TGTGCCAGCAGCTTAAGGGCAGGGGACACTGAAGCTTTCTTT
CDR3: CASSLRAGDTEAFF

length: 16
size: -
J: TRBJ1-5
D: -
V: TRBV19
DNA: TGTGCCAGTAGTCCGTCGGGAAGTCCGGGCGTTCAGCCCCAGCATTTT
CDR3: CASSPSGSPGVQPQHF

length: 15
size: -
J: TRBJ2-3
D: TRBD1
V: TRBV5-1
DNA: TGCGCCAGCAGCTTGGCACAGGGGAGCACAGATACGCAGTATTTT
CDR3: CASSLAQGSTDTQYF

length: 13
size: -
J: TRBJ2-7
D: -
V: TRBV6-8
DNA: TGTTTTTGCAGGCAGAGGGCGGCATACGAGCAGTACTTC
CDR3: CFCRQRAAYEQYF

length: 14
size: -
J: TRBJ2-5
D: -
V: TRBV5-8
DNA: TGTGCCAGCAGCTTGGAACAAGGAGGGGAGACCCAGTACTTC
CDR3: CASSLEQGGETQYF

length: 11
size: -
J: TRBJ2-5
D: -
V: TRBV7-2
DNA: TGTGCCAGCAGCTCCGAAGAGACCCAGTACTTC
CDR3: CASSSEETQYF

length: 14
size: once
J: TRBJ2-5
D: -
V: TRBV5-4
DNA: TGTGCCAGCAGCTTGGCCGTGGCGCGGGAGACCCAGTACTTC
CDR3: CASSLAVARETQYF

length: 14
size: -
J: TRBJ1-1
D: -
V: TRBV27
DNA: TGTGCCAGCAGTTTAAATTTAGGCGGGTTCGAAGCTTTCTTT
CDR3: CASSLNLGGFEAFF

length: 18
size: -
J: TRBJ2-1
D: TRBD2
V: TRBV4-1
DNA: TGCGCCAGCAGCCAAGATGACGGGACTAGAAACTCCTACAATGAGCAGTTCTTC
CDR3: CASSQDDGTRNSYNEQFF

length: 17
size: -
J: TRBJ2-2
D: TRBD1
V: TRBV7-2
DNA: TGTGCCAGCAGCTTACGAGAGACAGGGCCGAACACCGGGGAGCTGTTTTTT
CDR3: CASSLRETGPNTGELFF

length: 13
size: -
J: TRBJ1-5
D: -
V: TRBV7-9
DNA: TGTGCCAGCAGCTTAGGGGGAGGACAGCCCCAGCATTTT
CDR3: CASSLGGGQPQHF

length: 14
size: -
J: TRBJ1-3
D: -
V: TRBV5-6
DNA: TGTGCCAGCAGCTTGGGAGGTTCTGGAAACACCATATATTTT
CDR3: CASSLGGSGNTIYF

length: 14
size: once
J: TRBJ2-5
D: -
V: TRBV28
DNA: TGTGCCAGCAGTTTGCGCGGGGCTCAAGAGACCCAGTACTTC
CDR3: CASSLRGAQETQYF

length: 15
size: -
J: TRBJ2-5
D: TRBD1
V: TRBV25-1
DNA: TGTGCCAGCAGTCCGAGACAGGGGGCGAGGGAGACCCAGTACTTC
CDR3: CASSPRQGARETQYF

length: 17
size: -
J: TRBJ1-6
D: -
V: TRBV5-6
DNA: TGTGCCAGCAGCTTGACCGCAGGGGTTGGGCCTAATTCACCCCTCCACTTT
CDR3: CASSLTAGVGPNSPLHF

length: 15
size: -
J: TRBJ2-7
D: TRBD2
V: TRBV7-2
DNA: TGTGCCAGCAGCCCCGGGACTAGCGGGGACTACGAGCAGTACTTC
CDR3: CASSPGTSGDYEQYF

length: 14
size: -
J: TRBJ1-1
D: TRBD1
V: TRBV7-2
DNA: TGTGCCAGCAGCTTTAACCTCGGACAGGGCCAAGCTTTCTTT
CDR3: CASSFNLGQGQAFF

length: 14
size: -
J: TRBJ2-1
D: -
V: TRBV19
DNA: TGTGCCACCAAGCCCCCGGGTGGGGCGTATGAGCAGTTCTTC
CDR3: CATKPPGGAYEQFF

length: 13
size: -
J: TRBJ1-1
D: TRBD1
V: TRBV25-1
DNA: TGTGCCAGCAGCATACCGGGACAGGAAGAAGCTTTCTTT
CDR3: CASSIPGQEEAFF

length: 16
size: once
J: TRBJ2-3
D: TRBD2
V: TRBV19
DNA: TGTGCCAGTAGTACCAGGACTAGCGGGGGCGCAGATACGCAGTATTTT
CDR3: CASSTRTSGGADTQYF

length: 19
size: -
J: TRBJ1-6
D: TRBD1
V: TRBV4-1
DNA: TGCGCCAGCAGTCTTCGACCGGGACAGGGGGGCTCCTATAATTCACCCCTCCACTTT
CDR3: CASSLRPGQGGSYNSPLHF